This T cell receptor beta chain was documented in a study of CD8 T cells in ankylosing spondylitis (dated by TCRdb to the late 2010s). Broadly, across the study: To find TCR variants linked to disease, the study profiled T cell receptor beta repertoires in ankylosing spondylitis patients and healthy donors. In total, the full study cohort was made up of 100 to 140 healthy donors and 25 to 30 ankylosing spondylitis patients. Samples of peripheral blood were taken, and for ankylosing spondylitis patients, synovial fluid was collected as well. Results the study describes overall, beyond this receptor: According to the report, matched synovial fluid samples from ankylosing spondylitis patients were significantly enriched for the disease-linked clones. The disease-linked clones showed a CD8+ phenotype and occurred at relatively low frequencies in peripheral blood. Some TCR beta motif variants had previously been reported in synovial fluid and blood of reactive arthritis patients, which suggested common disease-initiation mechanisms. A TCR beta motif made up of eight or nine highly homologous amino acid variants appeared to be characteristic of blood from ankylosing spondylitis patients.

Concerning this clonotype itself: The target of this receptor is not known. No per-base quality is available; no much larger clone lies one base away.

CDR3 length: 14 amino acids, cysteine to phenylalanine. Just the 42-base CDR3 DNA is kept, in frame starting at base 1. V and J lose 0 bases and 1 base, and a span of 6 bases separates them. Taken from the germline V gene, the CDR1 and CDR2 loops are SGHRS and YFSETQ. The sequencing machine was an Illumina HiSeq 2500. TCR beta libraries were prepared by quantitative 5'-RACE with molecular barcodes. Under the source paper's analysis protocol: Disease-linked TCR variants were identified with a new computational method built on a probabilistic model of VDJ rearrangement. TCRdb ran its own pipeline on the public reads, namely fastp trimming at Q25 and MiXCR clone calling, and kept in-frame beta chains. Here each entry gathers all rows of one CDR3 protein and keeps the most common genes and DNA. The V and J calls follow TCRdb's processing rather than the paper's. This sample is represented by nearly 250,000 distinct CDR3 sequences; roughly 32% of them were singletons. The top ten constitute around 4% of the sample.

The sequence came from a male donor with ankylosing spondylitis or in good health (not recorded which). This chain joins TRBV5-1 to TRBJ2-3; the D gene assignment is ambiguous. Sequencing used blood, either unsorted or a sorted T cell fraction (not recorded which). CDR3 reads: CASSLVLRTDTQYF. The nucleotides are TGCGCCAGCAGCTTGGTGCTACGCACAGATACGCAGTATTTT.